What follows are 2 T cell receptor beta chains derived from one specimen sequenced in a study of regulatory T cells in long-lasting Graves disease (dated by TCRdb to the early 2020s). Read against the paper, the sample's time point label means: newly diagnosed GD, antithyroid drugs for less than 3 months. RNA was extracted from PBMCs in TRIzol for both TCR sequencing and RNA sequencing. Library creation used multiplex PCR. The sample was run on an Illumina HiSeq 4000. CDR3 regions were amplified by Arm-PCR with iRepertoire HTBI primers to construct TCR beta libraries. The public reads were reprocessed in TCRdb via fastp at Q25 and MiXCR, keeping in-frame beta chains. Entries are consolidated by CDR3 protein sequence, retaining the most common genes and DNA. The sample table records some 560,000 distinct CDR3 sequences; about 16% of these occur just once. The ten largest clonotypes hold 20% to 25% of the sample.

The sample also formed part of further work on T cells in Graves' hyperthyroidism and ophthalmopathy.

Material: peripheral blood mononuclear cells (PBMCs), obtained at new diagnosis, from a patient treated with antithyroid drugs. Every receptor here comes from a woman aged 35-60 years with Graves disease. Donor details come from another sample of the same person, matched by shared clones.

In its sample, this clonotype was seen once. The chain carries TRBV5-1 and TRBJ2-5; D possibly uses TRBD1 or TRBD2 (5 bases each). Germline lookup yields CDR1 SGHRS and CDR2 YFSETQ. V gave up 3 bases and J gave up 3 bases, with 12 bases separating them. The CDR3 extends over 14 amino acids. For the CDR3, the DNA is TGCGCCAGCAGCTCCTCCGGGACCAAAGAGACCCAGTACTTC. This codes for CASSSSGTKETQYF.

In this sample, this clonotype turned up many times. This sequence joins TRBV12-3 or TRBV12-4 and TRBJ2-1; a weak D match, TRBD2 (6 bases). The CDR3 consists of 15 residues. With 2 bases removed from V and 1 base from J, the gap between germline ends came to 9 bases. For the CDR3, the DNA is TGTGCCAGCAGTTTACGGGAGATGTCCTACAATGAGCAGTTCTTC. Translating gives CASSLREMSYNEQFF.